A single sample is the source of the 11 T cell receptor beta chains below, sequenced in a study of cytomegalovirus exposure and HLA in healthy donors. PCR used 60 Vbeta primers and 13 Jbeta primers. The method was immunoSEQ multiplex PCR; TCRdb's version includes in-frame clones alone and lacks a portion of them. Here the sample spans hundreds of thousands of clones, approximately 88% being singletons. The sequencing sample was made of PBMCs. The receptor source for this set is a boy aged 2 to 10 in good health and CMV-seronegative.

This clone has just a few counts. V usage is TRBV4-1 and J usage is TRBJ2-3; 8 bases agree with TRBD1. With V trimmed by 1 base and J by 2 bases, 11 bases remained unmatched. The germline CDR1 and CDR2 sequences are MGHRA and YSYEKL. CDR3 size: 18 residues. CDR3 DNA: TGCGCCAGCAGCCAAGGGCCGGGACAGGTTTTCGACACAGATACGCAGTATTTT. It yields the protein CASSQGPGQVFDTDTQYF.

The chain uses TRBV21-1 and TRBJ2-2; TRBD1 is the table's D call, not checked against the DNA. TRBV21-1 is designated a pseudogene. The CDR3 is 16 amino acids. In DNA form, the CDR3 reads TGTGCCAGCAGCAAAGCGGGACAGGGGAACACCGGGGAGCTGTTTTTT. As protein: CASSKAGQGNTGELFF.

The J gene is TRBJ1-1, the V gene TRBV4-2, with 9 bases aligning to TRBD1. The V segment lost 0 bases and the J segment 5 bases; nucleotides outside the gene matches: 4. CDR1 LGHNA and CDR2 YNFKEQ come from the germline V gene. CDR3 length: 15 residues. The CDR3 bases are TGTGCCAGCAGCCAAGATTGGACAGGGGAAACTGAAGCTTTCTTT. It codes for CASSQDWTGETEAFF.

This chain joins TRBV7-9 and TRBJ2-5, with D tentatively TRBD1 (5 bases). The tail of the sequence fits TRBJ2-7 better, so the J call may be wrong. The CDR3 contains 13 residues. In germline, CDR1 is SEHNR, CDR2 FQNEAQ (reference sequence). DNA of the CDR3: TGTGCCAGCAGCTCAGGGTTTTACTACGAGCAGTACTTC. Translated, it gives CASSSGFYYEQYF.

The chain employs TRBV5-1 and TRBJ1-2, with 8 bases identical to TRBD1. Germline V gene lookup returns CDR1 SGHRS and CDR2 YFSETQ. The V segment lost 0 bases and the J segment 6 bases; nucleotides outside the gene matches: 1. This CDR3 has 13 amino acids. The chain's CDR3 is CASSLAGGNGYTF. For the CDR3, the DNA is TGCGCCAGCAGCTTGGCAGGGGGCAATGGCTACACCTTC.

J is TRBJ2-7 and V is TRBV7-8, with 8 bases fitting TRBD1. CDR3 length: 17 amino acids. Germline V gene data show CDR1 as SGHVS and CDR2 as FQNEAQ. The J segment lost 7 bases and the V segment lost 4 bases, leaving 18 bases of the junction unmatched. Here the CDR3 reads CASSWSQTDRASQEQYF. Here the CDR3 DNA reads TGTGCCAGCAGCTGGAGCCAAACGGACAGGGCTTCTCAAGAGCAGTACTTC.

A single count supports this clone. CDR3 sequence reads: CASSLSGRSEQFF. CDR3 nucleotide sequence: TGCGCCAGCAGCTTGAGCGGGAGGAGTGAGCAGTTCTTC. V usage is TRBV5-1 and J usage is TRBJ2-1; 9 bases are shared with TRBD2. Per the germline V gene, CDR1 is SGHRS and CDR2 is YFSETQ. The V gene end was trimmed by 1 base and the J gene end by 9 bases; junction bases not matched to a gene: 2. This CDR3 contains 13 residues.

The V call is TRBV9, the J call TRBJ2-7; 9 nucleotides agree with TRBD2. V lost 0 bases and J lost 3; bases outside the gene matches: 1. The CDR3 has 14 amino acids. Germline V CDR1 and CDR2: SGDLS, YYNGEE. CDR3 protein: CASSVGSGGYEQYF. The CDR3 coding sequence is TGTGCCAGCAGCGTAGGTAGCGGGGGCTACGAGCAGTACTTC.

The chain couples TRBV2 to TRBJ1-1; D gene ambiguous. Trimming took 7 bases from V and 1 from J, leaving 13 bases between them. The CDR3 is made up of 14 amino acids. Germline V gene lookup returns CDR1 SNHLY and CDR2 FYNNEI. The CDR3: CASKKRLPNTEAFF. CDR3 nucleotides: TGTGCCAGCAAGAAGCGACTCCCGAACACTGAAGCTTTCTTT. Full variable domain (remainder filled in from reference TRBV2 and TRBJ1-1): EPEVTQTPSHQVTQMGQEVILRCVPISNHLYFYWYRQILGQKVEFLVSFYNNEISEKSEIFDDQFSVERPDGSNFTLKIRSTKLEDSAMYFCASKKRLPNTEAFFGQGTRLTVV.

The rearrangement uses TRBV29-1 and TRBJ2-7; 7 bases map to TRBD2. This CDR3 has 13 amino acids. V lost 8 bases to trimming and J lost 7 bases; unmatched junction nucleotides: 14. CDR1 and CDR2 from the germline V gene are SQVTM and ANQGSEA. CDR3 amino acids: CSIREDGRGEQYF. CDR3 DNA: TGCAGCATCCGGGAGGACGGACGTGGGGAGCAGTACTTC.

The rearrangement links TRBV5-1 to TRBJ1-1, with 9 bases aligning to TRBD1. Germline V gene lookup returns CDR1 SGHRS and CDR2 YFSETQ. J lost 1 base, V lost 7 bases, and 11 bases had no gene match. The CDR3 loop spans 16 amino acids. In nucleotides, the CDR3 is TGCGCCAGCCGAGTCCCGGGACAGGGCAAGAACACTGAAGCTTTCTTT. Protein sequence: CASRVPGQGKNTEAFF. The full variable domain, rest sourced from reference TRBV5-1 and TRBJ1-1, is KAGVTQTPRYLIKTRGQQVTLSCSPISGHRSVSWYQQTPGQGLQFLFEYFSETQRNKGNFPGRFSGRQFSNSRSEMNVSTLELGDSALYLCASRVPGQGKNTEAFFGQGTRLTVV.